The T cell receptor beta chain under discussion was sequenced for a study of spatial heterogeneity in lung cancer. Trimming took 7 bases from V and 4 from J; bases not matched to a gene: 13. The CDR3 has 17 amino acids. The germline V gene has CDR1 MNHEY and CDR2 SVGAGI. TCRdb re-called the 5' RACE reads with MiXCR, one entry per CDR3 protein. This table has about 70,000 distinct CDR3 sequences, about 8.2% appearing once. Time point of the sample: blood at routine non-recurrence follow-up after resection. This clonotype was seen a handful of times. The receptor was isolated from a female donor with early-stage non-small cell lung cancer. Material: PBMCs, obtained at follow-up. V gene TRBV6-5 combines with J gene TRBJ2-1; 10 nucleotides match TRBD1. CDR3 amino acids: CASTGAGTGVLYNEQFF. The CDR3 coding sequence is TGTGCCAGCACTGGCGCTGGGACAGGGGTACTTTACAATGAGCAGTTCTTC.